Listed below are T cell receptor beta chains from one sample, sequenced in a study of response to subunit inactivated influenza vaccine. TCRdb recomputed calls from the RT-PCR reads with MiXCR, one row per CDR3 protein. Of roughly 760,000 distinct CDR3 sequences detected, 21% appear once; the ten largest clones hold around 9.6%. The specimen comprised PBMCs from blood, sampled approximately 5 days after vaccination. Receptors were obtained from a man aged 45-65 years who received an inactivated influenza vaccine. Each CDR3 is given with its conserved first and last residue. Each record gives: V gene, J gene, CDR3 protein.

TRBV6-2/TRBV6-3	TRBJ2-1	CASSPDLAGLYNEQFF
TRBV12-3/TRBV12-4	TRBJ1-4	CASGTGGSFREKLFF
TRBV29-1	TRBJ2-1	CSAEGRVNEQFF
TRBV12-3/TRBV12-4	TRBJ2-1	CASSPRQGGNEQFF
TRBV20-1	TRBJ1-3	CSAAQGAVGNTIYF
TRBV7-9	TRBJ2-5	CASSQRGLAGMETQYF
TRBV7-9	TRBJ2-1	CASSDVGGSSYNEQFF
TRBV6-2/TRBV6-3	TRBJ2-1	CASSYSTGNEQFF
TRBV7-7	TRBJ2-7	CASSPQENSYEQYF
TRBV9	TRBJ1-6	CASSIRAGTENSPLHF
TRBV27	TRBJ2-2	CASSLVAGVFVGELFF
TRBV4-3	NA	CASSQDLGREYGETQFF
TRBV5-1	TRBJ1-1	CASSLGTEAEAFF
TRBV5-1	TRBJ2-3	CASSLGLEEDTQYF
TRBV4-2	TRBJ2-5	CASSQDKRDSQYF
TRBV20-1	TRBJ1-1	CSAKGLTEAFF